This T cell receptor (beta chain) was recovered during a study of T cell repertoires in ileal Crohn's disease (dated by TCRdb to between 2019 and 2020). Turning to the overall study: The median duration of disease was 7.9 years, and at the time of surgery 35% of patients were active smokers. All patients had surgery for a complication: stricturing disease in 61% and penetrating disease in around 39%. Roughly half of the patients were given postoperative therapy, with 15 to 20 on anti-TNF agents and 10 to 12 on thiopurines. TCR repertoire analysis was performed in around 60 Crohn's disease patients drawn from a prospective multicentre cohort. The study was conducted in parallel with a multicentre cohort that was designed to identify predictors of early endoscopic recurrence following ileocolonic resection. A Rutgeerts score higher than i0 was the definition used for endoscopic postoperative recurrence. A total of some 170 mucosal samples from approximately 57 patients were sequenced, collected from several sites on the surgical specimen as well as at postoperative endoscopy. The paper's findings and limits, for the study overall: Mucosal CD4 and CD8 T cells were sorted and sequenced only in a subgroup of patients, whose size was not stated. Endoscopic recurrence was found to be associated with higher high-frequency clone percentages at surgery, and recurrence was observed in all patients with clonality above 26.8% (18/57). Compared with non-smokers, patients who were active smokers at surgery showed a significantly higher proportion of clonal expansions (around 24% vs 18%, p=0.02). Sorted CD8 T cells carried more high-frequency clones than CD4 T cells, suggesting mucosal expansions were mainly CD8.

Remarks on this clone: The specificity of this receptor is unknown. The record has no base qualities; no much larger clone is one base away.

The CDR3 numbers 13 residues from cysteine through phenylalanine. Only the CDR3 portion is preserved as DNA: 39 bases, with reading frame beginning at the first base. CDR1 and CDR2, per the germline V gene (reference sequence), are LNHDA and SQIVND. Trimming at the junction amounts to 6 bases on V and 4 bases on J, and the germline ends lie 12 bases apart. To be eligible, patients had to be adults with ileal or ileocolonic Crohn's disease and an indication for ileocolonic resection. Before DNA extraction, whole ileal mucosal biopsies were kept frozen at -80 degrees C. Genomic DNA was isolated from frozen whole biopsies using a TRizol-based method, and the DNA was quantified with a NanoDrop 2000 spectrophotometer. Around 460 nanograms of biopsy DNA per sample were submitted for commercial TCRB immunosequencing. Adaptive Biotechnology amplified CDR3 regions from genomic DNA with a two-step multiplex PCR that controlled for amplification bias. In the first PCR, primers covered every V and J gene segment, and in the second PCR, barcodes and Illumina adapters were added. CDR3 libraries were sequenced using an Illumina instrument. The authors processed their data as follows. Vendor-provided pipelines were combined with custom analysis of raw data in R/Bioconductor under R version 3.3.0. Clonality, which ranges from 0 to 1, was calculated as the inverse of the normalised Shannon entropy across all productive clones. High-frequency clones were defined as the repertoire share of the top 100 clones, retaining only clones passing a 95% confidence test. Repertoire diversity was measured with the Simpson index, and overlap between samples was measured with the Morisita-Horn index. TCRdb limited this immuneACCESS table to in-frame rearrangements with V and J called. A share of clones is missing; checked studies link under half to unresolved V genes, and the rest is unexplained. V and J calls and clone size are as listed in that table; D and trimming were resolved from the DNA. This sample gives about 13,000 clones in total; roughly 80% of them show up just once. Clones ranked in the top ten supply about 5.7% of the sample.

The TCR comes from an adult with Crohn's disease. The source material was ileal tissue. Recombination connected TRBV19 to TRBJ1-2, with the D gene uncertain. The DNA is TGTGCCAGTAGCGGGCGGGTGGGCTATGGCTACACCTTC. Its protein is CASSGRVGYGYTF.